These 2 T cell receptor beta chains share one sample of origin, sequenced in a study of shared clonotypes between healthy human individuals. The method was immunoSEQ multiplex PCR; TCRdb's version includes in-frame clones alone and lacks a portion of them. The sample lists more than 2 million clones; roughly 96% were seen once. Sequencing was done on a sample of naive CD4+ T cells sorted from blood. Sample subset: CD45RA+ positively selected. Receptors originate from a man between 18 and 35 years old in good health.

V is TRBV15 and J is TRBJ2-7, with TRBD2 matching 8 bases. Trimming cost V 0 bases and J 6 bases; bases outside gene matches: 7. Germline loops: CDR1 LNHNV, CDR2 YYDKDF (reference sequence). The CDR3 loop spans 15 amino acids. The CDR3 sequence is CATSRDSGTTFEQYF. CDR3 in DNA: TGTGCCACCAGCAGAGATAGCGGGACCACCTTCGAGCAGTACTTC.

This rearrangement joins TRBV19 to TRBJ1-6, with no clear D. V lost 5 bases to trimming and J lost 1 base, with 12 bases between them. CDR3 length: 16 residues. Germline CDR1 LNHDA, CDR2 SQIVND (reference sequence). For the CDR3, the DNA is TGTGCCAGTAGTTTCTCGGGTGGATCCTATAATTCACCCCTCCACTTT. Translating gives CASSFSGGSYNSPLHF.